The 29 T cell receptor beta chains listed next were all sequenced from one sample in a study of blood T cell repertoires in COVID-19. Profiled with immunoSEQ multiplex PCR; TCRdb holds only in-frame clones, not every one. The table includes around 70,000 clones, around 80% detected once. The specimen was peripheral blood. The receptors originated from a human donor in a cohort sampled during active COVID-19.

The chain uses TRBV7-8 and TRBJ2-5; 8 bases fit TRBD1. The CDR3 covers 15 residues. The trim removed 1 base at V and 7 bases at J, leaving 8 bases unmatched. From germline, CDR1 is SGHVS and CDR2 FQNEAQ. CDR3: CASSLGQGAQGTQYF. The CDR3 DNA reads as TGTGCCAGCAGCTTAGGGCAGGGGGCCCAGGGGACCCAGTACTTC.

The V gene is TRBV5-1, the J gene TRBJ2-5; 8 positions agree with TRBD1. Germline V CDR1 and CDR2: SGHRS, YFSETQ. V gave up 7 bases and J gave up 4 bases; unmatched junction bases: 9. The CDR3 runs 14 residues. The CDR3 nucleotides read TGCGCCAGCCACAAAGGACAGGGCGGAGAGACCCAGTACTTC. It yields the protein CASHKGQGGETQYF.

J is TRBJ1-2 and V is TRBV4-3, with D possibly matching TRBD1 (6 bases). The V end lost 2 bases, the J end lost 7 bases, and 17 bases lay between the germline ends. The germline V gene has CDR1 LGHNA and CDR2 YSLEER. The CDR3 loop spans 15 amino acids. The chain's CDR3 is CASSQSFGTSGGYTF. CDR3 coding DNA: TGCGCCAGCAGCCAATCTTTCGGGACAAGCGGTGGCTACACCTTC.

The rearrangement uses TRBV7-2 and TRBJ1-6, with no clear D. The ends were cut back, 5 bases at V and 8 bases at J, with 13 bases in the middle. CDR1 is SGHTA, CDR2 FQGNSA, per germline. This CDR3 is 14 amino acids long. The CDR3 loop reads CASSTPWGDSPLHF. The CDR3 region has the DNA TGTGCCAGCAGCACACCGTGGGGAGATTCACCCCTCCACTTT.

V and J are TRBV6-5 and TRBJ1-1; D remains unclear. With 11 bases removed from V and 1 base from J, the gap between germline ends came to 14 bases. The CDR3 loop spans 13 amino acids. CDR1 and CDR2 (germline): MNHEY, SVGAGI. The CDR3 bases are TGTGCCGCGGGAACTTGGGAGAACACTGAAGCTTTCTTT. It yields the protein CAAGTWENTEAFF.

This chain connects TRBV13 to TRBJ2-6; TRBD1 matches at 7 bases. V lost 5 bases to trimming and J lost 1 base; unmatched junction nucleotides: 5. This CDR3 is built from 16 residues. Looked up from germline, CDR1 is PRHDT and CDR2 is FYEKMQ (reference sequence). The CDR3 DNA follows: TGTGCCAGCAGCGTATCAGGGGGTTCTGGGGCCAACGTCCTGACTTTC. It translates to CASSVSGGSGANVLTF.

The chain carries TRBV7-3 and TRBJ2-3, with 9 bases lining up with TRBD2. After removal of 1 base from V and 0 bases from J, the junction contained 8 bases not matched to a gene. This CDR3 is 18 amino acids long. Looked up from germline, CDR1 is SGHTA and CDR2 is FQGTGA. This CDR3 reads CASSLNSGGRASTDTQYF. For the CDR3, the DNA is TGTGCCAGCAGCTTAAATTCCGGCGGGAGGGCTAGCACAGATACGCAGTATTTT.

This chain links TRBV3-1 (or the pseudogene TRBV3-2) with TRBJ2-1; 7 bases match TRBD2. J was trimmed by 9 bases and V by 3 bases; bases with no gene match: 2. The CDR3 length is 12 residues. CDR1 is LGHDT, CDR2 YNNKEL, per germline (reference sequence). CDR3 sequence reads: CASSHGRSEQFF. CDR3 coding DNA: TGTGCCAGCAGCCACGGGAGGAGTGAGCAGTTCTTC.

This rearrangement joins TRBV6-4 to TRBJ2-7; 7 nucleotides line up with TRBD2. Germline V gene data show CDR1 as MRHNA and CDR2 as SNTAGT. Trimming cost V 2 bases and J 2 bases; bases outside gene matches: 9. The CDR3 covers 16 residues. Here the CDR3 reads CASSDRLAGVTYEQYF. CDR3 nucleotide sequence: TGTGCCAGCAGTGACAGATTGGCGGGAGTGACCTACGAGCAGTACTTC.

This clone appeared once. The J gene is TRBJ2-1, the V gene TRBV9; 8 positions agree with TRBD2. V trimming: 3 bases; J trimming: 8 bases; junction bases outside the gene matches: 10. CDR3 length equals 15 residues. Germline loops: CDR1 SGDLS, CDR2 YYNGEE. CDR3 in amino acids: CASSEDGRASYEQFF. The CDR3 nucleotides are TGTGCCAGCAGCGAGGACGGGAGGGCCTCCTATGAGCAGTTCTTC.

The chain employs TRBV11-2 and TRBJ2-7; TRBD1 matches 7 bases. This CDR3 spans 15 amino acids. Germline values: CDR1 SGHAT, CDR2 FQNNGV. V lost 2 bases, J lost 1 base, and 5 bases stayed unmatched. The CDR3 here is CASSLLQGKSYEQYF. DNA of the CDR3: TGTGCCAGCAGCTTACTACAGGGGAAGTCCTACGAGCAGTACTTC. Complete variable domain (other parts from reference TRBV11-2 and TRBJ2-7): EAGVAQSPRYKIIEKRQSVAFWCNPISGHATLYWYQQILGQGPKLLIQFQNNGVVDDSQLPKDRFSAERLKGVDSTLKIQPAKLEDSAVYLCASSLLQGKSYEQYFGPGTRLTVT.

J is TRBJ2-7 and V is TRBV7-3; 9 bases are a match to TRBD2. Losses at the gene ends were 0 bases for V and 6 bases for J; bases not matched to a gene: 6. Germline loops: CDR1 SGHTA, CDR2 FQGTGA. The CDR3 runs to 15 residues. Here the CDR3 reads CASSLTSGGLSEQYF. In DNA form, the CDR3 reads TGTGCCAGCAGCTTAACTAGCGGGGGCCTTAGCGAGCAGTACTTC.

The chain combines TRBV12-3 or TRBV12-4 with TRBJ1-2; the D is unclear. V was pared by 6 bases and J by 4 bases, with 9 bases between. The CDR3 consists of 12 residues. CDR3 coding DNA: TGTGCCAGCAGGACTCCGCCCTATGGCTACACCTTC. This gives the protein CASRTPPYGYTF.

The J gene is TRBJ2-6, the V gene TRBV7-2, with 8 bases aligning to TRBD2. The trim removed 2 bases at V and 3 bases at J, leaving 9 bases unmatched. The CDR3 consists of 18 residues. The germline gives CDR1 SGHTA, CDR2 FQGNSA. This CDR3 reads CASSLRSSGILGANVLTF. The CDR3 region has the DNA TGTGCCAGCAGCTTAAGGAGTAGCGGGATTCTTGGGGCCAACGTCCTGACTTTC.

This chain links TRBV6-2 or TRBV6-3 with TRBJ1-6, with D hard to call. The germline CDR1 and CDR2 sequences are MNHEY and SVGEGT. The CDR3 length is 13 residues. Trimming took off 2 bases at V and 7 bases at J, with 6 bases between the two ends. CDR3 residues: CASSYPGNSPLHF. Written as DNA, the CDR3 is TGTGCCAGCAGTTACCCCGGGAATTCACCCCTCCACTTT.

J is TRBJ1-1 and V is TRBV6-5; D perhaps matches TRBD1 (5 bases). V was pared by 6 bases and J by 4 bases, with 12 bases between. The CDR3 has 13 residues. Germline V lookup: CDR1 MNHEY, CDR2 SVGAGI. Written as DNA, the CDR3 is TGTGCCAGCAGGTGGACGGGGGGCACTGAAGCTTTCTTT. As protein: CASRWTGGTEAFF.

This clone occurred once. The rearrangement links TRBV19 to TRBJ1-5; 8 positions match TRBD1. J gave up 9 bases and V 3 bases, and 7 bases lay outside the gene matches. The germline V gene encodes CDR1 LNHDA and CDR2 SQIVND (reference sequence). The length of the CDR3 is 14 residues. The CDR3 nucleotides read TGTGCCAGTAGTATTGGACAGGGCGGAGGGCCCCAGCATTTT. Its translation is CASSIGQGGGPQHF.

The chain recombines TRBV5-6 with TRBJ2-5; D gene uncertain. CDR3 length equals 12 residues. V lost 6 bases to trimming and J lost 5 bases, with 11 bases between them. CDR1 and CDR2 (germline): SGHDT, YYEEEE. CDR3 sequence: CASTITGETQYF. In DNA form, the CDR3 reads TGTGCCAGCACTATTACCGGGGAGACCCAGTACTTC.

The chain combines TRBV4-1 with TRBJ2-3; D is unresolved. V dropped 0 bases and J dropped 5 bases, with 6 bases sitting between them. Germline CDR1 MGHRA, CDR2 YSYEKL. This CDR3 spans 13 amino acids. As DNA, the CDR3 is TGCGCCAGCAGCCAAGATAGAAGAGATACGCAGTATTTT. Protein sequence: CASSQDRRDTQYF.

The J gene is TRBJ1-1, the V gene TRBV5-1; D perhaps matches TRBD1 (6 bases). The CDR3 sequence is 15 residues long. Germline values: CDR1 SGHRS, CDR2 YFSETQ. Trimming took off 0 bases at V and 1 base at J, with 10 bases between the two ends. CDR3 sequence (DNA): TGCGCCAGCAGCTTGGTACAGGGTGAGAACACTGAAGCTTTCTTT. Translated: CASSLVQGENTEAFF.

This chain uses TRBV4-3 with TRBJ2-7, with 7 bases fitting TRBD2. The CDR3 consists of 13 residues. From germline, CDR1 is LGHNA and CDR2 YSLEER. V lost 0 bases, J lost 12 bases, and 8 bases stayed unmatched. CDR3 in amino acids: CASSQDRGGRRYF. CDR3 DNA: TGCGCCAGCAGCCAAGATCGGGGAGGGAGGAGGTACTTC.

The chain combines TRBV27 with TRBJ2-1, with 10 bases lining up with TRBD2. The CDR3 contains 17 residues. Germline CDR1 is MNHEY and CDR2 is SMNVEV (reference sequence). V gave up 6 bases and J gave up 3 bases; unmatched junction bases: 11. The CDR3 nucleotides read TGTGCCAGCAGACGAAAGGCTGGGACTAGCGTCTACAATGAGCAGTTCTTC. Encoded protein: CASRRKAGTSVYNEQFF.

This rearrangement joins TRBV4-3 to TRBJ1-4; D call uncertain. The V and J ends lost 0 bases and 0 bases respectively, with 14 bases between them. This CDR3 is 18 amino acids long. Per the germline V gene, CDR1 is LGHNA and CDR2 is YSLEER. The DNA for the CDR3 is TGCGCCAGCAGCCAAGAACCCTCCCCGGGAGCAACTAATGAAAAACTGTTTTTT. It specifies CASSQEPSPGATNEKLFF.

This chain joins TRBV19 and TRBJ2-5, with a weak D call TRBD2 (6 bases). There are 14 residues in the CDR3. In germline, CDR1 is LNHDA, CDR2 SQIVND (reference sequence). The V gene lost 3 bases and the J gene lost 2 bases, with 10 bases spanning the gap. The CDR3 coding sequence is TGTGCCAGTAGTATTGGCGCGGGGCAAGAGACCCAGTACTTC. This sequence encodes CASSIGAGQETQYF. Combining the CDR3 with reference TRBV19 and TRBJ2-5 gives the whole variable domain DGGITQSPKYLFRKEGQNVTLSCEQNLNHDAMYWYRQDPGQGLRLIYYSQIVNDFQKGDIAEGYSVSREKKESFPLTVTSAQKNPTAFYLCASSIGAGQETQYFGPGTRLLVL.

This clone was detected only once. CDR3 residues: CASSLSGAGAYNEQFF. CDR3 nucleotide sequence: TGTGCCAGCAGCCTCTCAGGGGCAGGGGCCTACAATGAGCAGTTCTTC. J is TRBJ2-1 and V is TRBV7-9; possible D gene TRBD1, 6 bases. The V end lost 5 bases, the J end lost 2 bases, and 16 bases lay between the germline ends. This CDR3 spans 16 amino acids. Germline V CDR1 and CDR2: SEHNR, FQNEAQ (reference sequence).

The chain carries TRBV7-2 and TRBJ2-7; D ambiguous. This CDR3 is built from 15 residues. Germline CDR1 reads SGHTA; CDR2 reads FQGNSA. V was cut by 1 base and J by 3 bases, with 13 bases left in between. The CDR3 DNA reads as TGTGCCAGCAGCTTAGATCGAGGTGGTCACTACGAGCAGTACTTC. Protein sequence: CASSLDRGGHYEQYF.

This chain links TRBV3-1 (or the pseudogene TRBV3-2) with TRBJ2-1; TRBD2 matches 10 bases. This CDR3 spans 16 amino acids. Germline lookup yields CDR1 LGHDT and CDR2 YNNKEL (reference sequence). Unmatched junction bases numbered 8, after V lost 6 bases and J lost 3 bases. CDR3 in amino acids: CASSKIAGGHYNEQFF. In nucleotides, the CDR3 is TGTGCCAGCAGTAAGATAGCGGGAGGCCACTACAATGAGCAGTTCTTC.

The rearrangement joins TRBV4-3 to TRBJ2-1, with D tentatively TRBD2 (6 bases). This CDR3 is built from 17 residues. The germline V gene has CDR1 LGHNA and CDR2 YSLEER. Trimming shortened V by 0 bases and J by 12 bases, and 24 bases separated the two germline ends. The CDR3: CASSQELGGNLPLGQFF. DNA for the CDR3: TGCGCCAGCAGCCAAGAACTAGGCGGGAACCTCCCCTTGGGGCAGTTCTTC.

The J gene is TRBJ1-1, the V gene TRBV3-1 (or the pseudogene TRBV3-2); 9 positions agree with TRBD1. The length of the CDR3 is 16 residues. Germline CDR1 and CDR2: LGHDT and YNNKEL (reference sequence). With V trimmed by 3 bases and J by 0 bases, 5 bases remained unmatched. CDR3 protein: CASSHRTGAMNTEAFF. The CDR3 bases are TGTGCCAGCAGCCATCGGACAGGGGCCATGAACACTGAAGCTTTCTTT.